This entry features one T cell receptor (beta chain) sequence. This sample was taken from a study of blood T cell repertoires in COVID-19. Sequencing was performed with immunoSEQ multiplex PCR; in TCRdb, only in-frame clones are kept and a portion is missing. This sample has 150,000 to 200,000 clones; 75% to 90% occur once, and the top ten carry about 6.3%. The length of the CDR3 is 16 residues. The germline CDR1 and CDR2 sequences are LGHNA and YSLEER. The ends lost 3 bases at V and 4 bases at J; junction bases unmatched: 11. Specimen: peripheral blood. The TCR was taken from a man between 60 and 75 years old with acute or convalescent COVID-19. The chain recombines TRBV4-3 with TRBJ1-2; 7 bases line up with TRBD1. CDR3 nucleotide sequence: TGCGCCAGCAGCCACGAACGGACAGGAGGGGCCTATGGCTACACCTTC. Translation: CASSHERTGGAYGYTF.